This T cell receptor (beta chain) originates from a study of cytomegalovirus exposure and HLA in healthy donors. PCR was performed using 60 Vbeta and 13 Jbeta primers. Clones were sequenced by immunoSEQ multiplex PCR, and TCRdb holds only the in-frame ones, with some missing. The data contain around 100,000 clones, less than 85% of them seen just once; the ten biggest clones take up roughly 19%. The specimen was PBMCs. The source is a woman aged 55-69 years in good health and CMV-seropositive.

CDR3 sequence (DNA): TGTGCCAGCAGTTTTAGCGGGGCCAGCTACAATGAGCAGTTCTTC. Translated: CASSFSGASYNEQFF. The genes are TRBV27 and TRBJ2-1, with TRBD2 matching over 8 bases. V gave up 3 bases and J gave up 3 bases; unmatched junction bases: 4. This CDR3 has 15 residues. The V gene's germline CDR1 is MNHEY and CDR2 SMNVEV (reference sequence).